A selection of T cell receptor beta chains follows, all from one sample in a study of T cell changes during pregnancy in multiple sclerosis. Some clones are missing from TCRdb's copy, which holds only in-frame ones; the method was immunoSEQ multiplex PCR. The profile shows about 22,000 clones, over 75% of them singletons. This sample comprised CD8+ T cells from peripheral blood mononuclear cells, obtained before pregnancy. Receptors originate from a female donor with multiple sclerosis, enrolled in a pregnancy study. CDR3s include the opening cysteine and the closing phenylalanine or tryptophan. The order of the fields is J gene, clone size, V gene, D gene, CDR3 DNA, CDR3 protein. A D gene is named only where the DNA matches it firmly. Size is omitted from some rows. Given values are once, few, many or a class for expanded clones.

>TRBJ2-5|once|TRBV6-1|NA
TGTGCCAGCAGTGAAGCCCCCGGGTACCAAGAGACCCAGTACTTC
CASSEAPGYQETQYF
>TRBJ2-5|NA|TRBV7-9|TRBD2
TGTGCCAGCAGTGGGGGACTAGCGGGCTCACAAGAGACCCAGTACTTC
CASSGGLAGSQETQYF
>TRBJ1-1|NA|TRBV5-1|NA
TGCGCCAGCCAAATGGGGGACATGAACACTGAAGCTTTCTTT
CASQMGDMNTEAFF
>TRBJ2-1|NA|TRBV6-5|TRBD2
TGTGCCAGCAGTTACCGAGGACTAGCGAGTGGCAATGAGCAGTTCTTC
CASSYRGLASGNEQFF
>TRBJ2-1|NA|TRBV7-2|TRBD2
TGTGCCAGCAGCTTACATTGGGCGGGAGGTTTATACAATGAGCAGTTCTTC
CASSLHWAGGLYNEQFF
>TRBJ2-3|NA|TRBV29-1|NA
TGCAGCGTTGAAGTAGGGGGATGGAACACAGATACGCAGTATTTT
CSVEVGGWNTDTQYF
>TRBJ2-6|NA|TRBV30|TRBD1
TGTGCTCAGGGGGTAGCGTACTCTGGGGCCAACGTCCTGACTTTC
CAQGVAYSGANVLTF
>TRBJ2-7|NA|TRBV23-1|TRBD2
TGCGCCAGCATTGGTAGCGGGTACGAGCAGTACTTC
CASIGSGYEQYF
>TRBJ2-6|NA|TRBV6-4|NA
TGTGCCAGCAGTGAAGAGTCCGGGGCCAACGTCCTGACTTTC
CASSEESGANVLTF
>TRBJ1-2|few|TRBV5-6|NA
TGTGCCAGCAGGTTAAGGGCACAGGGAAAGTTAAATGGCTACACCTTC
CASRLRAQGKLNGYTF
>TRBJ2-1|NA|TRBV11-2|TRBD2
TGTGCCAGCAGCTCGACTAGCTGGCGTAGCAATGAGCAGTTCTTC
CASSSTSWRSNEQFF
>TRBJ2-6|NA|TRBV6-5|NA
TGTGCCACCCGTTCTGGGGCCAACGTCCTGACTTTC
CATRSGANVLTF
>TRBJ1-1|NA|TRBV9|TRBD1
TGTGCCAGCAGCGTGACAGGGGGCGCGCCGAACACTGAAGCTTTCTTT
CASSVTGGAPNTEAFF
>TRBJ2-1|few|TRBV19|TRBD2
TGTGCCAGTTCCGGGACTAGCATCAATGAGCAGTTCTTC
CASSGTSINEQFF
>TRBJ2-7|NA|TRBV4-1|NA
TGCGCCAGCAGCCAGACTTCAAGCTCCTACGAGCAGTACTTC
CASSQTSSSYEQYF
>TRBJ1-2|few|TRBV10-3|NA
TGTGCCATCAGCCAAGGACATTATCCGAATGGCTACACCTTC
CAISQGHYPNGYTF
>TRBJ2-1|NA|TRBV30|NA
TGTGCCTGGAGTGCACAGTACCCCAATGAGCAGTTCTTC
CAWSAQYPNEQFF
>TRBJ2-7|NA|TRBV6-1|TRBD2
TGTGCCAGCACCGAAGGAGCGGGAGGGCACGAGCAGTACTTC
CASTEGAGGHEQYF
>TRBJ2-3|NA|TRBV11-2|NA
TGTGCCAGCAGCTTATCAGGGACTGCAGCTGGAGATACGCAGTATTTT
CASSLSGTAAGDTQYF
>TRBJ2-7|NA|TRBV5-4|NA
TGTGCCAGCAGCCGGGGGATCTTCTACGAGCAGTACTTC
CASSRGIFYEQYF
>TRBJ2-1|NA|TRBV30|TRBD2
TGTGCCGGAGAGACTAGCGGGAGGGCCGTTGAGCAGTTCTTC
CAGETSGRAVEQFF
>TRBJ2-7|medium-sized|TRBV27|NA
TGTGCCAGCAGTTACGCCCGCCGGGAGCAGTACTTC
CASSYARREQYF
>TRBJ1-1|NA|TRBV4-1|NA
TGCGCCAGCAGCCAAGGCGGAATCAAAACCAGTAACACTGAAGCTTTCTTT
CASSQGGIKTSNTEAFF
>TRBJ1-2|NA|TRBV6-1|NA
TGTGCCAGCAGTGATAATACAGGGTCTGGCTACACCTTC
CASSDNTGSGYTF
>TRBJ2-7|NA|TRBV6-1|TRBD1
TGTGCCAGCAGTGACCTCCCCGGGACAGGGTTCTACGAGCAGTACTTC
CASSDLPGTGFYEQYF